These T cell receptor beta chains were read from a single sample in a study of Ad26.COV2.S vaccination and SARS-CoV-2 variants. TCRdb's copy holds only in-frame clones and misses some; the assay was immunoSEQ multiplex PCR. There are about 430,000 clones in the sample; 90% occur only once, and about 12% lies in the top ten. Sequences were derived from peripheral blood, sampled in a trial of Ad26.COV2.S vaccine versus placebo. These receptors were obtained from a person between 18 and 65 years old who received the Ad26.COV2.S COVID-19 vaccine or a placebo. Each CDR3 is given with its conserved first and last residue. The order of the fields is clone size, J gene, V gene, D gene, CDR3 DNA, CDR3 protein. D genes are given only for firm matches. Where a row states a size, it is once, few, many or the class of an expanded clone; other rows omit it.

. TRBJ1-1 TRBV6-6 . TGTGCCAGCGCCGGATCGGATGGCAAGGGCCCTGAAGCTTTCTTT CASAGSDGKGPEAFF
once TRBJ1-5 TRBV18 . TGTGCCAGCTCACAGCGGAGTGATCAGCCCCAGCATTTT CASSQRSDQPQHF
. TRBJ1-2 TRBV27 . TGTGCCAGCAGTTTCGCGTCTAACTATGGCTACACCTTC CASSFASNYGYTF
. TRBJ2-7 TRBV4-1 . TGCGCCAGCAGCCCTCAAGACAGGAATTCCTACGAGCAGTACTTC CASSPQDRNSYEQYF
. TRBJ2-5 TRBV7-8 . TGTGCCAGCAGCTTAATCCAAGAGACCCAGTACTTC CASSLIQETQYF
. TRBJ2-1 TRBV14 . TGTGCCAGCAGCCAAGCGTACGGGGAGCGGGGGACAGGGGAGCAGTTCTTC CASSQAYGERGTGEQFF
once TRBJ2-2 TRBV12-3/TRBV12-4 . TGTGCCAGCCGCCCGGGTAATATCGGGGAGCTGTTTTTT CASRPGNIGELFF
many TRBJ2-1 TRBV5-1 TRBD2 TGCGCCAGCAGCGAACGACTAGCGGGGACTCTAAATGAGCAGTTCTTC CASSERLAGTLNEQFF
. TRBJ2-5 TRBV4-1 TRBD2 TGCGCCAGCAGCCAAATAGCGGGAGGGCAAGAGACCCAGTACTTC CASSQIAGGQETQYF
. TRBJ2-1 TRBV20-1 TRBD2 TGCAGTGCTAGTATTGCGGGAGGGTTTCACGGTGAGCAGTTCTTC CSASIAGGFHGEQFF
once TRBJ1-5 TRBV5-6 . TGTGCCAGCAGCTTGGCTACCGGGAATCAGCCCCAGCATTTT CASSLATGNQPQHF
. TRBJ2-7 TRBV4-1 TRBD1 TGCGCCAGCAGCCAAGAGGGGGACAGGGCGTACTCCTACGAGCAGTACTTC CASSQEGDRAYSYEQYF
. TRBJ2-1 TRBV27 . TGTGCCAGCAGTTTATCGGTCCTCGGCAGGGACAATGAGCAGTTCTTC CASSLSVLGRDNEQFF
. TRBJ1-4 TRBV4-3 TRBD1 TGCGCCAGCAGCCAAGAATCCACAGGGGCCTGGGAAAAACTGTTTTTT CASSQESTGAWEKLFF
. TRBJ1-1 TRBV19 . TGTGCCAGTAGCCCCAACAGTCCGGAGGAAGCTTTCTTT CASSPNSPEEAFF
. TRBJ1-4 TRBV7-9 . TGTGCCACCAGGCTGGCAACTAATGAAAAACTGTTTTTT CATRLATNEKLFF
. TRBJ2-3 TRBV19 . TGTGCCAGTAGTATAGGGTTTCGGGGGAGCACAGATACGCAGTATTTT CASSIGFRGSTDTQYF
. TRBJ1-2 TRBV2 TRBD1 TGTGCCAGCAGTCAACAGGGGGCCGACTATGGCTACACCTTC CASSQQGADYGYTF
few TRBJ2-3 TRBV4-3 . TGCGCCAGCAGCCAAGATGGCACAGGGACTGATACGCAGTATTTT CASSQDGTGTDTQYF
once TRBJ2-3 TRBV10-2 . TGCGCCAGCAGTGAGTCGAAGATAGACACAGATACGCAGTATTTT CASSESKIDTDTQYF
. TRBJ2-5 TRBV5-6 TRBD1 TGTGCCAGCAGCTTGGCGGCAGGGGGTGAGACCCAGTACTTC CASSLAAGGETQYF
few TRBJ1-5 TRBV28 . TGTGCCAGCAGTGCAGATAGCAATCAGCCCCAGCATTTT CASSADSNQPQHF
. TRBJ1-2 TRBV24-1 . TGTGCCACCAGTGACATCGGGACTAGGGCTGGCTACACCTTC CATSDIGTRAGYTF
. TRBJ2-1 TRBV28 TRBD2 TGTGCCAGCAGTTCCGGGACTACCACCCTTAGCTCCTACAATGAGCAGTTCTTC CASSSGTTTLSSYNEQFF
. TRBJ2-7 TRBV30 TRBD2 TGTGCCTGTAGACTAGCGGGTAGAGATTCCTACGAGCAGTACTTC CACRLAGRDSYEQYF
once TRBJ2-7 TRBV11-3 TRBD1 TGTGCCAGCAGCCCCCGGGACAGGGACTACGAGCAGTACTTC CASSPRDRDYEQYF
. TRBJ2-3 TRBV5-6 TRBD1 TGTGCCAGCAGCTTGGGCCCAAGGGGGCCATATACGCAGTATTTT CASSLGPRGPYTQYF
. TRBJ1-3 TRBV6-5 . TGTGCCAGCAGTTACTCAGACAGATCTGGAAACACCATATATTTT CASSYSDRSGNTIYF
. TRBJ1-3 TRBV30 . TGTGCCTGGAGTGGAGGGGGAAACACCATATATTTT CAWSGGGNTIYF
. TRBJ1-1 TRBV27 . TGTGCCAGCAGTCTATTTCGAGGCACTGAAGCTTTCTTT CASSLFRGTEAFF
. TRBJ1-3 TRBV2 . TGTGCCAACACAGGGACGGGCAGAGACACCATATATTTT CANTGTGRDTIYF
. TRBJ2-2 TRBV25-1 TRBD2 TGTGCCAGCAGTCTGCCGGGACTAGCGGGAGGTGGGGAGCTGTTTTTT CASSLPGLAGGGELFF
. TRBJ1-6 TRBV7-2 . TGTGCCAGCAGCTTAGCGGGGACGGGGGGCTCCTATAATTCACCCCTCCACTTT CASSLAGTGGSYNSPLHF
. TRBJ1-2 TRBV30 . TGTGCCTGGAGTGTAAGGCCAGGCTATGGCTACACCTTC CAWSVRPGYGYTF
. TRBJ2-7 TRBV4-1 . TGCGCCAGCAGCCATCGACACCCTAGCTACGAGCAGTACTTC CASSHRHPSYEQYF
. TRBJ2-7 TRBV5-5 . TGTGCCAGCAGCCCTCTAACCGGTGACGAGCAGTACTTC CASSPLTGDEQYF
. TRBJ1-1 TRBV6-5 TRBD1 TGTGCCAGCAGTTACTCTCAGGGGGCGGGTGCTGAAGCTTTCTTT CASSYSQGAGAEAFF
few TRBJ1-2 TRBV7-2 . TGTGCCAGCAGCTTAGCGCATTGGGTCACAACAATCTATGGCTACACCTTC CASSLAHWVTTIYGYTF
. TRBJ2-3 TRBV19 . TGTGCCAGTAGTATACGGGATACGCAGTATTTT CASSIRDTQYF
. TRBJ2-1 TRBV19 . TGTGCCAGTAGTGATGCACCGAATAGGCAGTTCTTC CASSDAPNRQFF
. TRBJ1-2 TRBV12-3/TRBV12-4 . TGTGCCAGCAGTTCTAACTATGGCTACACCTTC CASSSNYGYTF
. TRBJ1-1 TRBV27 TRBD1 TGTGCCAGCAGTAAGGGACAGGGTAAGTCTGAAGCTTTCTTT CASSKGQGKSEAFF
. TRBJ2-7 TRBV10-2 . TGCGCCAGCATTGGAGGGGAGAGCAACGAGCAGTACTTC CASIGGESNEQYF
. TRBJ2-2 TRBV9 TRBD2 TGTGCCAGCAGCGTAGTCTTAGCGGGAGCCCCCGGGGAGCTGTTTTTT CASSVVLAGAPGELFF
. TRBJ2-1 TRBV6-5 . TGTGCCAGCAGTTCCCTCCCCGGTGAGCAGTTCTTC CASSSLPGEQFF
. TRBJ2-2 TRBV7-6 TRBD1 TGTGCCAGCAGCTCCCACAGGGGAACGAACACCGGGGAGCTGTTTTTT CASSSHRGTNTGELFF
. TRBJ1-5 TRBV30 . TGTGCCTGGAGCGTCAAAGGGACGTGGCCCCAGCATTTT CAWSVKGTWPQHF
few TRBJ2-7 TRBV7-9 . TGTGCCAGCAGCTTAGACGGCAGTCCATCCTACGAGCAGTACTTC CASSLDGSPSYEQYF
. TRBJ2-2 TRBV4-2 . TGTGCCAGCAGCCAAGTAGGCGGCGCCGGGGAGCTGTTTTTT CASSQVGGAGELFF
. TRBJ2-7 TRBV7-9 . TGTGCCAGCAGCCCTCGAGACTACGAGCAGTACTTC CASSPRDYEQYF
. TRBJ2-4 TRBV27 TRBD2 TGTGCCAGCAGTTTAGCGGGGGGAGGAAACATTCAGTACTTC CASSLAGGGNIQYF
once TRBJ2-3 TRBV4-3 . TGCGCCAGCAGCCAAGATCTCGGAGCGGAAGATACGCAGTATTTT CASSQDLGAEDTQYF
. TRBJ2-7 TRBV7-2 . TGTGCCAGCGGTAAAGAAGGCTACCTTCGCGAGGAGCAGTACTTC CASGKEGYLREEQYF
. TRBJ2-7 TRBV4-2 TRBD1 TGTGCCAGCAGCCTAATCGACAGGGATTGGTCTTCGCGGGAGCAGTACTTC CASSLIDRDWSSREQYF
. TRBJ1-1 TRBV6-2/TRBV6-3 . TGTGCCAGCAGTTACGGGCGGCAGAGCACTGAAGCTTTCTTT CASSYGRQSTEAFF
. TRBJ2-5 TRBV7-2 TRBD2 TGTGCCAGCAGCTCCCCTATCGGGAGGGCTCGAGAGACCCAGTACTTC CASSSPIGRARETQYF